The next 2 T cell receptor beta chains were all read from a single sample in a study of neurological immune-mediated disorders. Time point noted: longitudinal time-point 2. Using its own MiXCR run on the 5' RACE reads, TCRdb lists one record per CDR3 protein. The sample holds about 80,000 distinct CDR3 sequences, approximately 5.8% seen once. Sequencing was performed on PBMCs. The origin of the receptors is a woman aged 55 to 70 with multiple sclerosis.

This clonotype was counted ten times or more. The chain joins TRBV20-1 to TRBJ2-7, with 8 bases that match TRBD1. The V and J ends lost 2 bases and 7 bases, in that order; junction bases with no gene match: 10. The V gene's germline CDR1 is DFQATT and CDR2 SNEGSKA (reference sequence). The CDR3 totals 14 residues. DNA of the CDR3: TGCAGTGCTAGATTGGGGCAGGGGGCGCGAGAGCAGTACTTC. Its translation is CSARLGQGAREQYF.

This clonotype was recorded many times. The chain has TRBV5-1 and TRBJ1-3; perhaps TRBD1 as D (5 bases). The V and J ends lost 4 bases and 8 bases respectively, with 13 bases between them. Germline V CDR1 and CDR2: SGHRS, YFSETQ. The CDR3 extends over 13 amino acids. CDR3 loop: CASSETAADTIYF. CDR3 DNA sequence: TGCGCCAGCAGCGAGACAGCAGCGGACACCATATATTTT.